This T cell receptor (beta chain) was observed in a study of blood T cell repertoires in COVID-19 (dated by TCRdb to the early 2020s). Concerning the study at large: Collaborator samples came from the United States, Italy and Spain and covered acute and convalescent phases of COVID-19. The prospective study material was composed of cDNA or gDNA derived from T cells, B-cell-depleted T cells, or PBMCs. Subjects who had been exposed to COVID-19, were actively infected with it, or had recovered from it provided the deeply sampled blood TCRbeta repertoires that made up the dataset. The repertoires were released in a freely available public database meant as a resource for research on the immune response to SARS-CoV-2. Samples came from the ongoing ImmuneRACE study (first 160 participants) plus 1,254 subjects from 6 global collaborators. Sample metadata almost always included a de-identified subject ID, COVID-19 status, age in years and sex. Where HLA class I and class II types were available, the types were taken from metadata supplied by the sample provider, not from assay-based typing. General findings and caveats noted by the study authors: How much clinical and demographic metadata was included differed by source and by participant, and the metadata was provided uncurated.

A remark on this clone: This clone's antigen is unknown. No much larger clonotype is one base removed from it; base qualities were not supplied.

Collaborating institutions collected whole blood in K2EDTA tubes following their own protocols. For TCRbeta analysis, collaborator samples were shipped as frozen whole blood, as isolated PBMCs, or as DNA extracted from either sample type. The CDR3 runs 13 residues from the cysteine to the phenylalanine. Only the CDR3 DNA is retained, 39 bases long and in frame from the first base. V is shortened by 5 bases, J by 5 bases, and the region joining them spans 9 bases. Based on the germline V gene, the CDR1 and CDR2 sequences are KGHDR and SFDVKD. TCRbeta CDR3 regions were amplified from genomic DNA using the immunoSEQ Assay, a bias-controlled multiplex PCR. Per the original workflow: The number of nucleated cells in each sample was estimated by amplification of reference gene primers within the assay. To quantify the absolute abundance of each unique TCRbeta CDR3 rearrangement, sequence reads were collapsed and filtered. Productive Simpson clonality was computed per sample as the square root of Simpson's diversity index over productive rearrangements. The clones in this table, taken by TCRdb from immuneACCESS, are in-frame only. Not every clone is retained; where verified, under half of the shortfall comes from an unresolved V gene, and the cause of the rest is unknown. V, J and clone size are those of that table, while D and trimming were read from the DNA. For this sample the table gives 150,000 to 200,000 clones, of which 85% were detected only once. The ten largest clones represent about 3% of the sample.

The source of this sequence is a human donor with acute or convalescent COVID-19. The donor label of this sample is uncertain. The sample was peripheral blood. The rearranged chain carries TRBV24-1 and TRBJ1-5; a tentative D match to TRBD1 spans 6 bases. The DNA is TGTGCCACCAGTGCTACAGGGCATCAGCCCCAGCATTTT. Its protein reads: CATSATGHQPQHF.